A selection of T cell receptor beta chains follows, all from one sample in a study of T cells in Graves' hyperthyroidism and ophthalmopathy. Each CDR3 protein is one row after TCRdb ran MiXCR on the multiplex PCR reads. This table has roughly 530,000 distinct CDR3 sequences, under 20% appearing once. The specimen sequenced was blood. The receptors were gathered from a woman between 18 and 29 years old with Graves' ophthalmopathy. Each CDR3 is given with its conserved first and last residue. Each record gives: CDR3 length, V gene, CDR3 protein.

length: 16
V: TRBV2
CDR3: CASRITRLAGLYEQYF

length: 13
V: TRBV5-1
CDR3: CASSEASAGELFF

length: 12
V: TRBV2
CDR3: CAKIGGADTQYF

length: 14
V: TRBV5-4
CDR3: CASSFRGGIYEQYF

length: 18
V: TRBV19
CDR3: CASSIEMSGWEGTGELFF

length: 16
V: TRBV28
CDR3: CASSPTGMTYNSPLHF

length: 17
V: TRBV6-5
CDR3: CASSYPLWRSGQETQYF

length: 15
V: TRBV6-1
CDR3: CASSEAQENNQPQHF

length: 15
V: TRBV29-1
CDR3: CSVQRRTDQGGELFF

length: 15
V: TRBV7-9
CDR3: CASSRAYKPLAEQFF

length: 16
V: TRBV27
CDR3: CASSPGTPDSNQPQHF

length: 14
V: TRBV20-1
CDR3: CSAMRGTGNQPQHF

length: 18
V: TRBV12-3/TRBV12-4
CDR3: CASTGELAGGLSTDTQYF

length: 15
V: TRBV11-2
CDR3: CASSLRAGPTDTQYF

length: 17
V: TRBV6-1
CDR3: CASSHVGGTENTGELFF

length: 17
V: TRBV30
CDR3: CAWSVLGAGLNTDTQYF

length: 19
V: TRBV7-2
CDR3: CASSLGLRSKGTASYQQYF

length: 14
V: TRBV9
CDR3: CASSVDRLEDTQCF

length: 12
V: TRBV6-1
CDR3: CASSAPSLEQYF

length: 15
V: TRBV30
CDR3: CAWSLQAGPADTQYF

length: 14
V: TRBV6-1
CDR3: CASSDSLGDTEAFF

length: 14
V: TRBV12-3/TRBV12-4
CDR3: CASRSDSMNTEAFF

length: 15
V: TRBV30
CDR3: CAWRKTTGKNEKLFF

length: 13
V: TRBV11-2
CDR3: CASSLGLAGEQFF

length: 14
V: TRBV6-7
CDR3: CAKLQRYLQETQYF

length: 16
V: TRBV9
CDR3: CASSPSTSGLYNEQFF

length: 16
V: TRBV13
CDR3: CASSHYGQGPSQPQHF

length: 15
V: TRBV5-6
CDR3: CASSPRDRAYNEQFF

length: 13
V: TRBV3-1
CDR3: CASSHPEGEELFF

length: 14
V: TRBV28
CDR3: CASSLGMAGNTIYF

length: 14
V: TRBV19
CDR3: CASSPRGGPEEQYF

length: 19
V: TRBV11-2
CDR3: CASSLGLAGEGIAYNEQFF

length: 15
V: TRBV4-1
CDR3: CASSQATAGGQPQHF

length: 16
V: TRBV18
CDR3: CASSPQEQGTTDTQYF

length: 17
V: TRBV27
CDR3: CASSDPLAGGSTDTQYF

length: 17
V: TRBV6-1
CDR3: CASSYLSAQGLNTEAFF

length: 14
V: TRBV30
CDR3: CAWAPALLNTEAFF

length: 14
V: TRBV10-3
CDR3: CAISGGAGSETQYF

length: 16
V: TRBV18
CDR3: CASSTTSTSGRAEQYF

length: 15
V: TRBV3-1
CDR3: CASSRPGTGTYEQYF

length: 13
V: TRBV20-1
CDR3: CSARERTTNEQYF

length: 14
V: TRBV14
CDR3: CASSVDRRAGELFF

length: 16
V: TRBV2
CDR3: CASSDLAASSTDTQYF

length: 13
V: TRBV5-1
CDR3: CASSLDGSTEAFF

length: 15
V: TRBV20-1
CDR3: CSARDLDRSPYEQYF

length: 13
V: TRBV30
CDR3: CAWSAGSNQPQHF

length: 16
V: TRBV29-1
CDR3: CSVDEVFDRGLETQYF

length: 16
V: TRBV6-1
CDR3: CASSLFGGADYNEQFF

length: 17
V: TRBV7-9
CDR3: CASSGSRGSGSVHEQYF

length: 11
V: TRBV7-9
CDR3: CASSLRHGYTF

length: 15
V: TRBV30
CDR3: CAWSVPLTGNQPQHF

length: 18
V: TRBV13
CDR3: CASGGRTSGTHDGNEQFF

length: 13
V: TRBV7-2
CDR3: CASSVRGVHEQFF

length: 12
V: TRBV20-1
CDR3: CSARERARGYTF

length: 15
V: TRBV7-3
CDR3: CASSREGAGANVLTF

length: 15
V: TRBV7-3
CDR3: CASSATGGTDTEAFF

length: 14
V: TRBV20-1
CDR3: CSAPLAGGGETQYF

length: 15
V: TRBV27
CDR3: CASSRADEVDTEAFF

length: 15
V: TRBV27
CDR3: CASSRTSSGTDTQYF

length: 15
V: TRBV12-3/TRBV12-4
CDR3: CASSTTGGSGNTIYF